This T cell receptor (beta chain) was sequenced in a study of blood T cell repertoires in COVID-19. Overall study: Specimens from acute and convalescent COVID-19 originated in the United States, Italy and Spain. The analysed material was cDNA or gDNA that came from T cells, B-cell-depleted T cells, or PBMCs.

Methods used by the authors: How many nucleated cells were present was estimated from reference gene primer amplification. TCRdb's copy holds only in-frame clones and misses some; the assay was immunoSEQ multiplex PCR. V, J and clone size reflect that table, while D and trimming were determined from the DNA. The sample lists fewer than 250,000 clones; roughly nine tenths were seen once. This CDR3 comprises 15 residues. Trimming stripped 4 bases from V and 5 bases from J, with 17 bases between. Looked up from germline, CDR1 is GTSNPN and CDR2 is SVGIG (reference sequence). The sequence was collected from a man between 60 and 75 years old who had recovered from COVID-19. The chain carries TRBV30 and TRBJ2-2; the D gene is possibly TRBD1 (6 bases). Sequencing was performed on peripheral blood. In nucleotides, the CDR3 is TGTGCCTGGATAGGGGGATCGCGACGGACCGGGGAGCTGTTTTTT. Protein sequence: CAWIGGSRRTGELFF.